This T cell receptor beta chain was identified during a study of identical twins (dated by TCRdb to about 2016). Regarding the research as a whole: To test whether fetal clonotypes persist, this study deep-sequenced TCR alpha and beta repertoires from monozygotic twins, from unrelated adults of various ages, and from cord blood. To rule out contamination, the twin experiments were replicated at different times with different library preparation protocols.

To prepare the library, 5' RACE was applied. Sequencing was performed on an Illumina HiSeq 2000. Template switching introduced a universal primer binding site; the final cDNA contained a unique molecular identifier, enabling accurate counting of TCR cDNA molecules. Specific primers in the conserved constant-segment region were used to synthesize first-strand cDNA for TCR alpha and beta chains. Each cDNA library was double barcoded, with a SMART-Mk sample barcode plus Illumina barcodes, to control for contamination. Two successive PCR steps introduced TruSeq adapter sequences along with Illumina sample barcodes. TCR alpha and beta cDNA libraries were sequenced on the Illumina HiSeq platform with custom primers. The study's processing was this. Unique molecular identifiers were extracted from raw reads with MiGEC, and CDR3 positions were determined with MiXCR. Recombination models were inferred per individual with the repgenHMM and IGoR tools using an EM algorithm. Shared clonotype analysis was performed with the tcR package in R, normalizing sharing by the product of cloneset sizes. To study raw recombination free of thymic and clonal selection effects, out-of-frame nonproductive sequences were analyzed. TCRdb trimmed the raw reads at Q25, called clones with MiXCR and kept productive beta chains. Records with the same CDR3 protein are collapsed into one entry carrying the most frequent genes and DNA. Here the V and J calls rest on TCRdb's processing, not on the authors' analysis. This sample comprises 200,000 to 250,000 distinct CDR3 sequences, 6% to 9% of them detected only once. The ten top clones hold less than 2% of the sample.

The cysteine opens and the phenylalanine closes a CDR3 of 13 amino acids. Only the CDR3 DNA is retained, 39 bases long and in frame from the first base. Based on the germline V gene, the CDR1 and CDR2 sequences are SGDLS and YYNGEE. V and J lose 0 bases and 0 bases, and a span of 3 bases separates them. In its sample, this clonotype was seen a few times. Its antigen is currently not known. The sample holds no much larger clone one base away, and base qualities are not on file. Every donor was a healthy Caucasian. The twin cohort comprised three pairs of female monozygotic twins, all aged about 18 to 29 years. Miltenyi CD45RO+ enrichment and human naive T-cell isolation kits were used to isolate memory (CD45RO+) and naive T cells from PBMC. Study-level results and caveats: Compared with coincidental sharing between unrelated individuals, out-of-frame TCR alpha sequences shared between twins showed an excess of sequences with low generation probability. In monozygotic twins, out-of-frame TCR alpha sharing was systematically underestimated by recombination models, although the models agreed with sharing between unrelated individuals. Invariant T cells such as MAIT and iNKT could partly confound zero-insertion analyses, although diverse VJ usage argued against such confounding for most clonotypes. Because the same donors could not be followed over many years, the conclusions relied on cross-sectional statistical analysis. Fewer insertions were carried by abundant cord blood beta clonotypes, a similar but weaker trend appeared in young adult naive repertoires, and no such trend appeared in memory repertoires. In beta out-of-frame sequences, excess twin sharing was weaker, because having fewer shared sequences lowered the signal-to-noise ratio.

A further study also used this sample, focusing on yellow fever vaccine responses in identical twins. The second study's authors report: The authors reported that the T cell response to vaccination in identical twins appeared partly convergent and partly personalized. In the study, vaccine-responding T cell clones were precisely tracked in identical twins.

The V and J segments used are TRBV9 and TRBJ1-2, with no D gene named confidently. Sequenced input: memory (CD45RO+) T cells sorted from blood. Interpreted using the paper, the cell subset or site label stands for: CD45RO+ enriched T cells. The sequence was obtained from a woman aged 18-30 years in good health. This receptor has the CDR3 CASSVGANYGYTF. The DNA reads TGTGCCAGCAGCGTAGGAGCTAACTATGGCTACACCTTC. Joined to the reference TRBV9 and TRBJ1-2 proteins, this CDR3 gives the full variable domain: DSGVTQTPKHLITATGQRVTLRCSPRSGDLSVYWYQQSLDQGLQFLIQYYNGEERAKGNILERFSAQQFPDLHSELNLSSLELGDSALYFCASSVGANYGYTFGSGTRLTVV.